These 7 T cell receptor beta chains were all obtained from the same sample, sequenced in a study of molecular identifiers for immune sequencing clone quantification. TCRdb ran MiXCR on the PCR reads and lists one entry per CDR3 protein. Of some 320,000 distinct CDR3 sequences in the sample, about a fifth were seen once. The sequencing sample was made of naive CD8+ T cells from blood, with Jurkat cell RNA spiked in. Indicated subset: FACS-sorted CD8+CD4-CCR7+CD45RA+ naive T cells. Every receptor here comes from a human donor in good health. Some libraries in this study had Jurkat cell RNA spiked in.

V gene TRBV12-3 or TRBV12-4 combines with J gene TRBJ2-7, with a possible D match to TRBD2 (6 bases). The V end lost 5 bases, the J end lost 7 bases, and 21 bases lay between the germline ends. The CDR3 spans 15 residues. CDR3 nucleotide sequence: TGTGCCAGCAGTCCCTCGGGACTGGGAGGCAGGGAGCAGTACTTC. Its translation: CASSPSGLGGREQYF.

At least ten counts were recorded for this clonotype. The gene calls are TRBV6-1 and TRBJ1-1; no firm D call. CDR3 length equals 14 residues. Germline assignment: CDR1 MNHNS and CDR2 SASEGT. The V end lost 3 bases, the J end lost 2 bases, and 10 bases lay between the germline ends. The CDR3 loop reads CASSDSQLNTEAFF. The CDR3 nucleotides are TGTGCCAGCAGTGATTCACAGCTAAACACTGAAGCTTTCTTT.

This clonotype turned up a few times. The rearrangement links TRBV12-3 or TRBV12-4 to TRBJ2-7; D not resolved. This CDR3 has 13 residues. V lost 4 bases, J lost 4 bases, and 11 bases lay in between. This CDR3 is CASSYLDNYEQYF. In nucleotides, the CDR3 is TGTGCCAGCAGTTACCTAGACAATTACGAGCAGTACTTC.

The J gene is TRBJ2-3, the V gene TRBV9; D unclear. The CDR3 has 13 amino acids. Trimming shortened V by 3 bases and J by 0 bases, and 5 bases separated the two germline ends. Germline V gene sequence: CDR1 SGDLS, CDR2 YYNGEE. CDR3 sequence: CASSDGSTDTQYF. The DNA for the CDR3 is TGTGCCAGCAGCGACGGTAGCACAGATACGCAGTATTTT.

This clonotype was observed a handful of times. The chain couples TRBV28 to TRBJ2-1; 7 bases are a match to TRBD2. The junction had 15 bases not matched to a gene; V was cut back by 2 bases and J by 8 bases. Germline V gene sequence: CDR1 MDHEN, CDR2 SYDVKM. This CDR3 is 17 amino acids long. The CDR3 sequence: CASSLGTLAVPPDEQFF. CDR3 DNA sequence: TGTGCCAGCAGTTTAGGGACTCTAGCGGTTCCGCCCGATGAGCAGTTCTTC. Drawing the rest from reference TRBV28 and TRBJ2-1, the complete variable domain is DVKVTQSSRYLVKRTGEKVFLECVQDMDHENMFWYRQDPGLGLRLIYFSYDVKMKEKGDIPEGYSVSREKKERFSLILESASTNQTSMYLCASSLGTLAVPPDEQFFGPGTRLTVL.

In regard to this clonotype: A single base separates this from a much larger clone, so it may be a read error. This chain joins TRBV20-1 and TRBJ2-7; D call uncertain. CDR1 DFQATT and CDR2 SNEGSKA come from the germline V gene (reference sequence). The CDR3 contains 13 residues. CDR3 DNA: TGCAGTGCTAGACTCCCCTCCCATTACGAGCAGTGCTTC. Protein sequence: CSARLPSHYEQCF.

This clonotype was counted at least ten times. The genes are TRBV7-6 and TRBJ2-7; 8 bases are shared with TRBD2. The CDR3 runs 16 residues. Germline V CDR1 and CDR2: SGHVS, FNYEAQ. The V gene end was trimmed by 1 base and the J gene end by 2 bases; junction bases not matched to a gene: 7. The CDR3 sequence is CASSLDDSGTAYEQYF. Here the CDR3 DNA reads TGTGCCAGCAGCTTAGATGATAGCGGGACTGCCTACGAGCAGTACTTC.